Below are 15 T cell receptor beta chains sequenced from a single sample in a study of cytomegalovirus exposure and HLA in healthy donors. With 60 Vbeta and 13 Jbeta primers, the PCR was carried out. The method was immunoSEQ multiplex PCR; TCRdb's version includes in-frame clones alone and lacks a portion of them. This repertoire includes approximately 120,000 clones. Sequencing used PBMCs. The receptors here all came from a young man in good health and CMV-seronegative.

The V gene is TRBV11-3, the J gene TRBJ2-2; possibly TRBD2 for D (5 bases). Trimming left V 3 bases short and J 7 bases short, with 9 bases between. This CDR3 region has 13 residues. The germline V gene has CDR1 SGHNT and CDR2 YENEEA. In DNA form, the CDR3 reads TGTGCCAGCAGCTTCGGGATGAACGGGGAGCTGTTTTTT. The encoded protein is CASSFGMNGELFF.

The chain recombines TRBV2 with TRBJ2-2; D gene ambiguous. The CDR3 spans 14 residues. The V gene lost 5 bases and the J gene lost 4 bases, with 11 bases spanning the gap. Germline assignment: CDR1 SNHLY and CDR2 FYNNEI. Here the CDR3 reads CASSRLPGTGELFF. The CDR3 DNA follows: TGTGCCAGCAGTCGACTTCCGGGCACCGGGGAGCTGTTTTTT. The full variable domain, with the rest looked up from reference TRBV2 and TRBJ2-2, is EPEVTQTPSHQVTQMGQEVILRCVPISNHLYFYWYRQILGQKVEFLVSFYNNEISEKSEIFDDQFSVERPDGSNFTLKIRSTKLEDSAMYFCASSRLPGTGELFFGEGSRLTVL.

Here the CDR3 DNA reads TGCAGCGTTGCTGGCAGGGGGCTTGCCGAGCAGTACTTC. Translated: CSVAGRGLAEQYF. J is TRBJ2-7 and V is TRBV29-1; TRBD1 matches at 8 bases. The V and J ends lost 4 bases and 6 bases, in that order; junction bases with no gene match: 8. The CDR3 sequence is 13 residues long. From germline, CDR1 is SQVTM and CDR2 ANQGSEA.

For this clone: Other DNA sequences in this specimen translate into the identical CDR3. V gene TRBV28 combines with J gene TRBJ1-2; perhaps TRBD1 as D (5 bases). The CDR3 runs 13 residues. V was clipped by 2 bases and J by 3 bases, with 7 bases between them. Germline CDR1 reads MDHEN; CDR2 reads SYDVKM. CDR3 amino acids: CASSLRRDYGYTF. As DNA, the CDR3 is TGTGCCAGCAGTTTACGCAGGGACTATGGCTACACCTTC.

The chain uses TRBV29-1 and TRBJ1-5; 7 bases are a match to TRBD1. The CDR3 consists of 15 residues. Germline values: CDR1 SQVTM, CDR2 ANQGSEA. Trimming at V came to 5 bases and at J to 0 bases, leaving 7 bases not matched to a gene. CDR3 bases: TGCAGCGTTTCCGAGGGGGCAATTAGCAATCAGCCCCAGCATTTT. It specifies CSVSEGAISNQPQHF.

Details on this clone: Because the CDR3's place on the DNA is in doubt, the DNA is left out and the CDR3 is given as listed by TCRdb. The rearrangement joins TRBV11-2 to TRBJ2-7; the table assigns TRBD2, which was not confirmed against the DNA. CDR1 is SGHAT and CDR2 is FQNNGV in the germline V gene. The CDR3 spans 15 residues, counting both ends. This chain's CDR3 is CASSSSTSGSHEQYF.

The rearrangement links TRBV30 to TRBJ1-1; 8 bases are shared with TRBD1. Germline V lookup: CDR1 GTSNPN, CDR2 SVGIG (reference sequence). The CDR3 is made up of 14 amino acids. The V and J ends lost 2 bases and 5 bases, in that order; junction bases with no gene match: 7. The CDR3 sequence is CAWSLGTGGTEAFF. CDR3 sequence (DNA): TGTGCCTGGAGTCTGGGCACAGGGGGGACTGAAGCTTTCTTT.

The chain couples TRBV5-6 to TRBJ2-5; D perhaps matches TRBD2 (6 bases). Germline values: CDR1 SGHDT, CDR2 YYEEEE. Trimming cost V 2 bases and J 1 base, with 12 bases left between them. The CDR3 totals 15 residues. The CDR3, as DNA: TGTGCCAGCAGCTTCAATGGAGGGTCCCAAGAGACCCAGTACTTC. Its protein is CASSFNGGSQETQYF. The variable domain in full, with the rest retrieved from reference TRBV5-6 and TRBJ2-5, is DAGVTQSPTHLIKTRGQQVTLRCSPKSGHDTVSWYQQALGQGPQFIFQYYEEEERQRGNFPDRFSGHQFPNYSSELNVNALLLGDSALYLCASSFNGGSQETQYFGPGTRLLVL.

The chain employs TRBV29-1 and TRBJ1-1, with D maybe TRBD1 (5 bases). In germline, CDR1 is SQVTM, CDR2 ANQGSEA. V lost 2 bases to trimming and J lost 8 bases, with 21 bases between them. This CDR3 spans 15 amino acids. The CDR3 region is CSVEFRGWQGPEAFF. CDR3 in DNA: TGCAGCGTTGAATTTCGGGGGTGGCAGGGACCCGAAGCTTTCTTT.

The chain links TRBV5-1 to TRBJ2-1, with 8 bases identical to TRBD2. J lost 5 bases, V lost 1 base, and 5 bases had no gene match. This CDR3 has 15 amino acids. The germline V gene has CDR1 SGHRS and CDR2 YFSETQ. CDR3 coding DNA: TGCGCCAGCAGCTTGTTCACTAGCGGAGACAATGAGCAGTTCTTC. Protein sequence: CASSLFTSGDNEQFF.

The chain joins TRBV19 to TRBJ1-4; TRBD1 agrees at 7 bases. The CDR3 is 16 residues long. CDR1 and CDR2 (germline): LNHDA, SQIVND (reference sequence). Germline trimming cut 4 bases from V and 7 bases from J; bases unmatched to any gene: 12. CDR3 sequence (DNA): TGTGCCAGTAGTACCTCATCAGGGGGTTACGGTGAAAAACTGTTTTTT. It specifies CASSTSSGGYGEKLFF.

V is TRBV28 and J is TRBJ2-2; 7 nucleotides match TRBD2. The length of the CDR3 is 16 residues. Trimming cost V 7 bases and J 0 bases; bases outside gene matches: 8. Germline V gene lookup returns CDR1 MDHEN and CDR2 SYDVKM. CDR3 sequence reads: CASTYSSGTNTGELFF. CDR3 coding DNA: TGTGCCAGCACTTACTCTAGCGGAACGAACACCGGGGAGCTGTTTTTT.

V and J are TRBV7-9 and TRBJ2-7, with D perhaps TRBD2 (7 bases). V dropped 5 bases and J dropped 9 bases, with 20 bases sitting between them. CDR1 and CDR2 from the germline V gene are SEHNR and FQNEAQ (reference sequence). This CDR3 comprises 14 residues. CDR3 loop: CASSPGAGAQRQYF. The CDR3 bases are TGTGCCAGCAGCCCAGGGGCGGGGGCCCAACGGCAGTACTTC.

The chain uses TRBV9 and TRBJ2-1; TRBD2 matches at 8 bases. The V segment lost 4 bases and the J segment 4 bases; nucleotides outside the gene matches: 10. There are 16 residues in the CDR3. Germline V gene data show CDR1 as SGDLS and CDR2 as YYNGEE. CDR3 sequence (DNA): TGTGCCAGCAGCCTTTCAACTAGCGGTTCGTACAATGAGCAGTTCTTC. Amino acids: CASSLSTSGSYNEQFF. Using reference TRBV9 and TRBJ2-1 for the parts outside the CDR3, the full variable domain is DSGVTQTPKHLITATGQRVTLRCSPRSGDLSVYWYQQSLDQGLQFLIQYYNGEERAKGNILERFSAQQFPDLHSELNLSSLELGDSALYFCASSLSTSGSYNEQFFGPGTRLTVL.

Turning to this clone: Other DNA sequences of this sample code for an identical CDR3. The V call is TRBV5-5, the J call TRBJ2-1; 11 nucleotides align to TRBD1. CDR1 is SGHKS, CDR2 YYEKEE, per germline (reference sequence). The CDR3 is 15 residues long. V lost 0 bases, J lost 7 bases, and 3 bases stayed unmatched. The CDR3, as DNA: TGTGCCAGCAGCTTGGAGGGACAGGGGGGAAATGAGCAGTTCTTC. Translation gives CASSLEGQGGNEQFF.